This T cell receptor (beta chain) was sequenced during a study of beta chain features in type 1 diabetes. Study outcomes and limitations: Whatever favoring of shorter templates PCR might show would apply equally to patients and controls. When Type 1 diabetes patients were examined, their TCRB CDR3s proved moderately but significantly shorter in all four CD4+ subsets.

Comments on this clone: Its specificity is not known. This sample includes further DNA sequences coding for the same CDR3.

Populations isolated by sorting all had purity greater than 95%. Sequenced material consisted of expressed TCRB transcripts (all of the isolated RNA was reverse transcribed). Naive, central memory and regulatory T cell samples produced a mean of about 4 million reads. TCRdb keeps only in-frame clones here, not all; method: immunoSEQ multiplex PCR. In the table there are under 500,000 clones, approximately 28% of which are singletons. Germline CDR1 is GTSNPN and CDR2 is SVGIG (reference sequence). V gave up 8 bases and J gave up 6 bases, with 19 bases separating them. The CDR3 length is 13 residues. This chain uses TRBV30 with TRBJ2-5; a weak D match, TRBD2 (6 bases). Sequenced input: naive CD4+ T cells from blood. The clonotype originates from a man aged 18 to 29 in good health. CDR3 sequence (DNA): TGTGCCAGTTCTAGTGGAGGGCTAAAGACCCAGTACTTC. It is translated as CASSSGGLKTQYF.